This section outlines one TCR beta chain sequence together with its context. Its antigen is not yet known. Base-call qualities are not available, and no considerably larger clone is one nucleotide away. This entry comes from a study of CD8 T cells in Susac syndrome (dated by TCRdb to the late 2010s). For the study in its entirety: Of the Susac syndrome patients who were sequenced, roughly 8 were in clinical remission while 5 or 6 had clinically active disease. Susac syndrome patients were therapy-naive, on corticosteroids (some also receiving IVIg), or on IVIg alone at blood withdrawal. Repertoire sequencing was used to test whether CD8+ T cell activation and differentiation in Susac syndrome was antigen driven.

Peripheral blood CD8+ and CD4+ T cells from healthy donors, Susac syndrome patients and multiple sclerosis patients were profiled using high-throughput TCR beta sequencing. Susac syndrome patients met recently defined diagnostic criteria for definite or probable disease. Bulk CD8+ and CD4+ T cells were purified magnetically by negative isolation, whereas CD8+ TEMRA cells were enriched by FACS. Blood was collected in EDTA tubes and processed within 24 hours, with PBMCs isolated through density gradient centrifugation. PBMCs intended for TCR sequencing were frozen in liquid nitrogen and were later thawed in a 37 degrees C water bath. The sorted or isolated CD4+, CD8+ and CD8+ TEMRA cells had a purity of 90% or higher. The paper's findings and limits, for the study overall: The number of individuals in the TCR sequencing and HLA analysis was recognized as being relatively small. The CD4+ T cell repertoire of patients with Susac syndrome showed no detectable clonal expansion.

Cut back by 2 bases and 7 bases, the V and J ends lie 12 bases apart. The CDR3 runs 14 amino acids, cysteine and phenylalanine included. The kept DNA is CDR3 alone, 42 bases in frame from the first base. Sequences SGHTA (CDR1) and FQGNSA (CDR2) are obtained from the germline V gene. RNA was extracted using the RNeasy kit, and about 0.45 to 1 ug of the RNA was reverse transcribed with random hexamers. The immunoSEQ multiplex PCR assay, covering 54 Vbeta and 13 Jbeta segments, was used to amplify TCR beta CDR3 regions. PCR amplification bias was corrected using a synthetic template baseline for primer optimization and computational correction. The source study handled its data this way. Reads were assigned to V, D and J genes according to IMGT and analyzed in immunoSEQ Analyzer, with only productive sequences retained. Clonality was computed as one minus Shannon entropy normalized by log2 of the number of productive unique sequences. For each patient and control, public and private clones were evaluated within the 100 most prevalent clones. A clone was defined as Susac-specific if it was absent from the healthy and MS cohorts, from approximately 980 published viral clones and from other ImmuneACCESS disease sequences. TCRdb trimmed the raw reads at Q25, called clones with MiXCR and kept productive beta chains. Rows are combined by CDR3 protein, so each entry shows the most common genes and DNA. V and J calls and clone size were set by TCRdb, not the authors. Counted in this sample were about 94,000 distinct CDR3 sequences; roughly 94% of them appeared once. In total, the top ten clones hold roughly 0.31% of the sample.

The chain links TRBV7-2 with TRBJ2-1; perhaps TRBD2 is the D gene, with 6 bases matching. The clonotype was recovered from a human donor with Susac syndrome. The sample taken for sequencing was CD4+ T cells from PBMCs. The nucleotide sequence reads TGTGCCAGCAGCTTATCTTTCGGGGGAAATGAGCAGTTCTTC. This sequence encodes CASSLSFGGNEQFF.